This T cell receptor beta chain was obtained from a study of a mutant IDH1 vaccine in newly diagnosed glioma. Study background: Radiotherapy, temozolomide, or both had been given previously, and both were given to most.

Germline V gives CDR1 MGHRA, CDR2 YSYEKL. The length of the CDR3 is 18 residues. Between the trimmed V and J ends, which lost 0 bases and 4 bases, there was a span of 21 bases. Time point indicated: week 35, safety follow-up. Every vaccine dose comprised 300 ug of mutant IDH1 20-mer peptide plus topical imiquimod. Patients had eight vaccinations, in weeks 1, 3, 5, 7, 11, 15, 19 and 23. Concerning this clone: What it binds is not known.

The table came from immunoSEQ multiplex PCR; TCRdb's copy has only in-frame clones and leaves some out. The sample lists 58,000 or so clones; 86% were seen once. The chain is built from TRBV4-1 and TRBJ1-2, with D unresolved. This receptor was identified in a man aged 35 to 55 with glioma. The starting material was PBMCs, obtained from a glioma patient whose treatment included an IDH1 peptide vaccine. The CDR3 DNA is TGCGCCAGCAGCCAAGAATCGGCAGACCTTGTTTGGGGCTATGGCTACACCTTC. Amino acids: CASSQESADLVWGYGYTF.